Listed below are T cell receptor beta chains from one sample, sequenced in a study of blood T cell repertoires in COVID-19. Clones were sequenced by immunoSEQ multiplex PCR, and TCRdb holds only the in-frame ones, with some missing. Among some 170,000 clones listed, 93% were seen once. What was sequenced was peripheral blood. These receptors were taken from an older woman with COVID-19, enrolled during active disease. Each CDR3 is given with its conserved first and last residue. Fields, in order: V gene, J gene, CDR3 protein.

V: TRBV5-5
J: TRBJ1-2
CDR3: CASSPDREYGYTF

V: TRBV5-6
J: TRBJ2-2
CDR3: CASSPQVGGELFF

V: TRBV6-2/TRBV6-3
J: TRBJ1-6
CDR3: CASSWTPYNSPLHF

V: TRBV5-4
J: TRBJ1-1
CDR3: CASSSTGTPNTEAFF

V: TRBV19
J: TRBJ1-1
CDR3: CASSSTGNTEAFF

V: TRBV4-1
J: TRBJ2-7
CDR3: CASSQVRGYEQYF

V: TRBV7-8
J: TRBJ1-3
CDR3: CASSLRVFGNTIYF

V: TRBV7-2
J: TRBJ2-1
CDR3: CASSFSNEQFF

V: TRBV4-3
J: TRBJ1-3
CDR3: CASSQDLAGGWNTIYF

V: TRBV7-2
J: TRBJ2-1
CDR3: CASSLAVAGPSSYNEQFF

V: TRBV2
J: TRBJ2-3
CDR3: CASSRWTSGLGTDTQYF

V: TRBV7-9
J: TRBJ2-3
CDR3: CASSPPPGQWGVSTDTQYF

V: TRBV9
J: TRBJ1-6
CDR3: CASSATGLNNSPLHF

V: TRBV7-2
J: TRBJ2-5
CDR3: CASSLGGNQETQYF

V: TRBV27
J: TRBJ1-2
CDR3: CASSPGQGYGYTF

V: TRBV29-1
J: TRBJ1-1
CDR3: CSGADRNTEAFF

V: TRBV3-1/TRBV3-2
J: TRBJ1-5
CDR3: CASSQGWQGSQPQHF

V: TRBV18
J: TRBJ2-5
CDR3: CASSPPSGTGETQYF

V: TRBV7-8
J: TRBJ2-5
CDR3: CASSSGLAGIQETQYF

V: TRBV3-1/TRBV3-2
J: TRBJ1-1
CDR3: CASSQVTGDTEAFF

V: TRBV19
J: TRBJ2-4
CDR3: CGRGGLRAKNIQYF

V: TRBV7-2
J: TRBJ2-7
CDR3: CASSLQGDYEQYF

V: TRBV19
J: TRBJ2-3
CDR3: CASSPYLAGGTDTQYF

V: TRBV19
J: TRBJ1-1
CDR3: CASKTGGTEAFF

V: TRBV6-6
J: TRBJ1-6
CDR3: CASSPLLVDSPLHF

V: TRBV18
J: TRBJ1-5
CDR3: CASSSDSNQPQHF

V: TRBV10-3
J: TRBJ2-5
CDR3: CAIKGTSGGEQETQYF

V: TRBV18
J: TRBJ2-5
CDR3: CASSPPAGEETQYF

V: TRBV3-1/TRBV3-2
J: TRBJ1-2
CDR3: CASSQRRQGNYGYTF

V: TRBV30
J: TRBJ1-4
CDR3: CAWSRPGQGANEKLFF

V: TRBV4-2
J: TRBJ1-3
CDR3: CASSPTDRGVLSGNTIYF

V: TRBV5-5
J: TRBJ2-2
CDR3: CASSFLPGQNGELFF

V: TRBV20-1
J: TRBJ1-2
CDR3: CSASGQGNYGYTF

V: TRBV4-3
J: TRBJ2-2
CDR3: CASSQEIRYLNTGELFF

V: TRBV4-1
J: TRBJ2-3
CDR3: CASSLVATGLASDTQYF

V: TRBV12-5
J: TRBJ2-3
CDR3: CASGTGQPTDTQYF

V: TRBV6-2/TRBV6-3
J: TRBJ1-5
CDR3: CASSRQGEGQPQHF

V: TRBV4-3
J: TRBJ1-2
CDR3: CASSQEPGGYGYTF

V: TRBV18
J: TRBJ2-2
CDR3: CASSPQGTENTGELFF

V: TRBV5-4
J: TRBJ1-2
CDR3: CASSPAVVGANYGYTF

V: TRBV2
J: TRBJ1-1
CDR3: CASRLTPQGRAEAFF

V: TRBV6-2/TRBV6-3
J: TRBJ2-5
CDR3: CASSYRGLETQYF

V: TRBV2
J: TRBJ1-4
CDR3: CASSRERLLNEKLFF

V: TRBV7-2
J: TRBJ2-7
CDR3: CASSGLYEQYF

V: TRBV27
J: TRBJ2-7
CDR3: CASRPWRGSEQYF

V: TRBV27
J: TRBJ1-5
CDR3: CASSSPPGPQHF

V: TRBV5-5
J: TRBJ2-5
CDR3: CASSFPGQGVRETQYF

V: TRBV7-2
J: TRBJ2-1
CDR3: CASSFYPGQYNNEQFF

V: TRBV7-2
J: TRBJ2-5
CDR3: CASSLAGIGTGGLETQYF

V: TRBV6-6
J: TRBJ1-5
CDR3: CASRAGQGASQPQHF

V: TRBV9
J: TRBJ2-3
CDR3: CASSLQLATDTQYF

V: TRBV13
J: TRBJ1-6
CDR3: CASSLRQGGDSPLHF

V: TRBV6-2/TRBV6-3
J: TRBJ1-5
CDR3: CASSYTGVGPQHF

V: TRBV5-1
J: TRBJ2-3
CDR3: CASSFRLAGGHTDTQYF

V: TRBV3-1/TRBV3-2
J: TRBJ1-2
CDR3: CASSQAHGGYTF